This T cell receptor beta chain was sequenced in a study of T cell clones after liver transplantation. Study results and caveats: A significant post-transplant drop in circulating graft-donor-reactive CD4 TCRbeta sequences occurred in most of the 8 subjects.

The CDR3 length is 16 residues. CDR1 and CDR2 (germline): MDHEN, SYDVKM. The V segment lost 5 bases and the J segment 5 bases; nucleotides outside the gene matches: 8. TCRdb's table, derived via immunoSEQ multiplex PCR, lists solely in-frame clones and lacks some. The sample includes roughly 20,000 clones, about 90% seen only once; the top ten take around 13%. Details on this clone: Its matching antigen is unknown.

The specimen was CD8+ T cells from blood, collected before liver transplant. J is TRBJ2-5 and V is TRBV28; 13 bases map to TRBD2. The TCR originated in a human donor who received a liver transplant. CDR3 nucleotide sequence: TGTGCCAGCAGTCGGACTAGCGGGAGCCCGAGGGAGACCCAGTACTTC. Its translation is CASSRTSGSPRETQYF. Based on the CDR3 plus reference TRBV28 and TRBJ2-5, the full variable domain is DVKVTQSSRYLVKRTGEKVFLECVQDMDHENMFWYRQDPGLGLRLIYFSYDVKMKEKGDIPEGYSVSREKKERFSLILESASTNQTSMYLCASSRTSGSPRETQYFGPGTRLLVL.